This is a list of T cell receptor beta chains from one sample in a study of shared clonotypes between healthy human individuals. Profiling relied on immunoSEQ multiplex PCR, and the TCRdb table lists in-frame clones only, not all of them. The sample comprises 950,000 to 1,100,000 clones, about 80% of which are singletons, and 0.61% rests with the top ten. Sequencing input: memory CD4+ T cells from PBMCs. These receptors were taken from a man younger than 35 in good health. Some clones in this sample may be carry-over from other donors' samples. Each CDR3 is given with its conserved first and last residue. The order of the fields is clone size, D gene, V gene, J gene, CDR3 protein, CDR3 DNA. A D gene is named only where the DNA matches it firmly. Size values are once, few and many counts, or a class for expanded clones, and some rows have none.

clone_size: .; d_call: TRBD1; v_call: TRBV10-3; j_call: TRBJ2-1; cdr3_aa: CAISPRGLEQFF; cdr3_nt: TGTGCCATTTCACCCAGGGGGCTTGAGCAGTTCTTC
clone_size: .; d_call: TRBD1; v_call: TRBV5-4; j_call: TRBJ1-2; cdr3_aa: CASSSRQGLGYGYTF; cdr3_nt: TGTGCCAGCAGCTCCCGACAGGGCTTGGGCTATGGCTACACCTTC
clone_size: .; d_call: TRBD1; v_call: TRBV28; j_call: TRBJ2-3; cdr3_aa: CASPPPGTGGTDTQYF; cdr3_nt: TGTGCCAGCCCCCCCCCGGGGACAGGGGGCACAGATACGCAGTATTTT
clone_size: .; d_call: .; v_call: TRBV5-4; j_call: TRBJ2-5; cdr3_aa: CASSSGTVQETQYF; cdr3_nt: TGTGCCAGCAGCTCCGGGACGGTGCAAGAGACCCAGTACTTC
clone_size: .; d_call: .; v_call: TRBV7-2; j_call: TRBJ2-7; cdr3_aa: CASSLLKSREQYF; cdr3_nt: TGTGCCAGCAGCCTATTGAAGAGCCGCGAGCAGTACTTC
clone_size: once; d_call: TRBD2; v_call: TRBV9; j_call: TRBJ2-1; cdr3_aa: CASSVVSGNRGEQFF; cdr3_nt: TGTGCCAGCAGCGTAGTAAGCGGGAATCGTGGTGAGCAGTTCTTC
clone_size: .; d_call: TRBD1; v_call: TRBV2; j_call: TRBJ1-1; cdr3_aa: CASSETGQGASEAFF; cdr3_nt: TGTGCCAGCAGTGAAACGGGACAGGGAGCTTCTGAAGCTTTCTTT
clone_size: .; d_call: .; v_call: TRBV29-1; j_call: TRBJ2-3; cdr3_aa: CSVASAARTQYF; cdr3_nt: TGCAGCGTTGCCTCAGCGGCTCGTACGCAGTATTTT
clone_size: .; d_call: TRBD2; v_call: TRBV7-8; j_call: TRBJ2-7; cdr3_aa: CASSLRFGAGGKPSNEQYF; cdr3_nt: TGTGCCAGCAGCTTAAGGTTTGGAGCGGGGGGGAAACCAAGTAACGAGCAGTACTTC
clone_size: few; d_call: .; v_call: TRBV14; j_call: TRBJ1-1; cdr3_aa: CASSQRTPQGSSEAFF; cdr3_nt: TGTGCCAGCAGCCAACGGACCCCCCAGGGTTCTTCCGAAGCTTTCTTT
clone_size: .; d_call: .; v_call: TRBV28; j_call: TRBJ1-4; cdr3_aa: CASSLPQGNEKLFF; cdr3_nt: TGTGCCAGCAGTTTACCGCAGGGAAATGAAAAACTGTTTTTT
clone_size: .; d_call: .; v_call: TRBV6-5; j_call: TRBJ2-7; cdr3_aa: CASRKGILSSYEQYF; cdr3_nt: TGTGCCAGCAGGAAGGGGATTTTAAGCTCCTACGAGCAGTACTTC
clone_size: .; d_call: .; v_call: TRBV27; j_call: TRBJ2-2; cdr3_aa: CASSLSANTGELFF; cdr3_nt: TGTGCCAGCAGTTTATCGGCGAACACCGGGGAGCTGTTTTTT
clone_size: .; d_call: .; v_call: TRBV4-2; j_call: TRBJ2-7; cdr3_aa: CASSRAMSTEYELGRKYF; cdr3_nt: TGTGCCAGCAGCCGGGCGATGTCCACGGAATACGAGCTGGGTCGGAAGTACTTC
clone_size: .; d_call: TRBD2; v_call: TRBV29-1; j_call: TRBJ2-7; cdr3_aa: CSVVPSGSIYEQYF; cdr3_nt: TGCAGCGTCGTCCCCAGCGGGAGTATCTACGAGCAGTACTTC
clone_size: many; d_call: .; v_call: TRBV6-6; j_call: TRBJ1-2; cdr3_aa: CASSSTRGRDYGYTF; cdr3_nt: TGTGCCAGCAGTAGCACGAGGGGTAGGGACTATGGCTACACCTTC
clone_size: .; d_call: .; v_call: TRBV5-4; j_call: TRBJ1-2; cdr3_aa: CASSLNINYGYTF; cdr3_nt: TGTGCCAGCAGCTTGAATATTAACTATGGCTACACCTTC
clone_size: .; d_call: .; v_call: TRBV6-6; j_call: TRBJ2-1; cdr3_aa: CASSYDGTKGQFF; cdr3_nt: TGTGCCAGCAGTTACGATGGTACCAAGGGGCAGTTCTTC
clone_size: .; d_call: TRBD1; v_call: TRBV5-5; j_call: TRBJ1-2; cdr3_aa: CASSSAEQGNYGYTF; cdr3_nt: TGTGCCAGCAGCTCGGCAGAACAGGGGAACTATGGCTACACCTTC
clone_size: .; d_call: .; v_call: TRBV6-5; j_call: TRBJ2-7; cdr3_aa: CASRGSTYEQYF; cdr3_nt: TGTGCCAGCAGAGGGTCTACCTACGAGCAGTACTTC
clone_size: .; d_call: TRBD1; v_call: TRBV19; j_call: TRBJ1-2; cdr3_aa: CASSIRQGLGARGYGYTF; cdr3_nt: TGTGCCAGTAGTATCCGACAGGGGCTCGGAGCGAGGGGCTATGGCTACACCTTC
clone_size: once; d_call: TRBD1; v_call: TRBV5-1; j_call: TRBJ1-2; cdr3_aa: CASSLTGGSKGYTF; cdr3_nt: TGCGCCAGCAGCTTGACAGGGGGATCTAAGGGCTACACCTTC
clone_size: .; d_call: TRBD1; v_call: TRBV5-6; j_call: TRBJ2-3; cdr3_aa: CASSPGTGGRGDTQYF; cdr3_nt: TGTGCCAGCAGCCCAGGGACAGGGGGGCGAGGAGATACGCAGTATTTT
clone_size: once; d_call: .; v_call: TRBV5-1; j_call: TRBJ2-3; cdr3_aa: CASSPLPGGIGDTQYF; cdr3_nt: TGCGCCAGCAGCCCCCTCCCAGGCGGGATAGGAGATACGCAGTATTTT
clone_size: .; d_call: .; v_call: TRBV5-1; j_call: TRBJ2-5; cdr3_aa: CASSPRGQVQETQYF; cdr3_nt: TGCGCCAGCAGCCCCCGAGGACAAGTCCAAGAGACCCAGTACTTC
clone_size: .; d_call: TRBD2; v_call: TRBV7-8; j_call: TRBJ2-7; cdr3_aa: CASSLGGAGGSYEQYF; cdr3_nt: TGTGCCAGCAGCTTAGGGGGAGCGGGAGGTTCCTACGAGCAGTACTTC
clone_size: .; d_call: TRBD1; v_call: TRBV28; j_call: TRBJ1-1; cdr3_aa: CASSLWGTANTEAFF; cdr3_nt: TGTGCCAGCAGTTTATGGGGGACAGCTAACACTGAAGCTTTCTTT
clone_size: .; d_call: TRBD1; v_call: TRBV10-2; j_call: TRBJ1-2; cdr3_aa: CASSKQGDGYTF; cdr3_nt: TGCGCCAGCAGTAAACAGGGGGATGGCTACACCTTC